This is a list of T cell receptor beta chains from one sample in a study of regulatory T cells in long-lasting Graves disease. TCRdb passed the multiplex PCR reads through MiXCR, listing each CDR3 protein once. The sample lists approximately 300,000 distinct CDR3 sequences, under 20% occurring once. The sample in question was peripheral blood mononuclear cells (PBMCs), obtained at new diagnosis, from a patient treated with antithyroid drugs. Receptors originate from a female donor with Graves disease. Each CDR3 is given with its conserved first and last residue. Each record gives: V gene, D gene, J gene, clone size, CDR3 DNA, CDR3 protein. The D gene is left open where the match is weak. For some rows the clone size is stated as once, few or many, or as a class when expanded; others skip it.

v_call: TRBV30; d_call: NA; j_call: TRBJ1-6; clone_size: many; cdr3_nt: TGTGCCTGGCCCCCCGGCGCAGAAATCCATAATTCACCCCTCCACTTT; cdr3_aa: CAWPPGAEIHNSPLHF
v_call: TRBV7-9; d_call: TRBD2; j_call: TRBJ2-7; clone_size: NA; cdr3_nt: TGTGCCAGCAGCTCGGGACTAGCGCGCTACGAGCAGTACTTC; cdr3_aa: CASSSGLARYEQYF
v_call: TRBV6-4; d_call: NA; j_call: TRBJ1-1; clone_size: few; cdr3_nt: TGTGCCAGCAGTGACTCACCAAATCCCCGGGCTGAAGCTTTCTTT; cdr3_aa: CASSDSPNPRAEAFF
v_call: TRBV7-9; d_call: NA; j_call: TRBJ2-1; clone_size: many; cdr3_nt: TGTGCCAGCAGCCCGATAATGTACAATGAGCAGTTCTTC; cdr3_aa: CASSPIMYNEQFF
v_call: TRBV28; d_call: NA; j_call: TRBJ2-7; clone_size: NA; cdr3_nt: TGTGCCAGCAGTTTATCAGCGGGTACCGCCTACGAGCAGTACTTC; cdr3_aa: CASSLSAGTAYEQYF
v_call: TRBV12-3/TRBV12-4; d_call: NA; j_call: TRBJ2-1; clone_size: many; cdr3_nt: TGTGCCAGCAGTTCGGCGGGACTGAATTACAATGAGCAGTTCTTC; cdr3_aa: CASSSAGLNYNEQFF
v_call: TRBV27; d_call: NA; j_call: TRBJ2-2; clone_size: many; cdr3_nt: TGTGCCAGCAGTTTGTTATATGGGGAGCTGTTTTTT; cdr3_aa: CASSLLYGELFF
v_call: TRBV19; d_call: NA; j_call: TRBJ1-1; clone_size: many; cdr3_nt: TGTGCCAGTAGTACCGGATGGGACGGCCCTGAAGCTTTCTTT; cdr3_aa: CASSTGWDGPEAFF
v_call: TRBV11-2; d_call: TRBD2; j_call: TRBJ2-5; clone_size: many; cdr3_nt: TGTGCCAGCAGCTCCCGGACTAGCGGAGAGACCCAGTACTTC; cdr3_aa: CASSSRTSGETQYF
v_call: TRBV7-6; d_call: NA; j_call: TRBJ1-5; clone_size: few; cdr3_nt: TGTGCCAGCAGCTTTTGGGACGGACAACATAGCAATCAGCCCCAGCATTTT; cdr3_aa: CASSFWDGQHSNQPQHF
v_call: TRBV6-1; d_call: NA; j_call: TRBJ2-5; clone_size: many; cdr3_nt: TGTGCCAGCCACCCGGGACAAGAGACCCAGTACTTC; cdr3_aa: CASHPGQETQYF
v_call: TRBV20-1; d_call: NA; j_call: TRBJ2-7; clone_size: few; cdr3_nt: TGCAGTGCTTCTGCGGGGCAGACCCTAGAGCAGTACTTC; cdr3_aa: CSASAGQTLEQYF
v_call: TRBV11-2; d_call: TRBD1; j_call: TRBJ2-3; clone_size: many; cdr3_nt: TGTGCCAGCAGCTTAGAAGGGACAGAGTTACGTACAGATACGCAGTATTTT; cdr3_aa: CASSLEGTELRTDTQYF
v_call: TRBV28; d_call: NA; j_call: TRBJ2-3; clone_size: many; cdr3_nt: TGTGCCAGCAGTTTTAGGGGAGACGAGGCAGATACGCAGTATTTT; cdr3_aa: CASSFRGDEADTQYF
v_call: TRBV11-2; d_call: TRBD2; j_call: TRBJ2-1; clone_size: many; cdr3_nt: TGTGCCAGCAGCTTAGTCGAGCCTCGGGTTAGCGGGAGTCTAAATGAGCAGTTCTTC; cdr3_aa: CASSLVEPRVSGSLNEQFF
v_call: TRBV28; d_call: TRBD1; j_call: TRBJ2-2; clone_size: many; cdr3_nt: TGTGCCAGTCATCGACAGGGGACAAATACCGGGGAGCTGTTTTTT; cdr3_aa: CASHRQGTNTGELFF
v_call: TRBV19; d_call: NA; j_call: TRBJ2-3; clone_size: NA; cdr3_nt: TGTGCCAGTAGTATGTATGGCAAGGATACGCAGTATTTT; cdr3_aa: CASSMYGKDTQYF
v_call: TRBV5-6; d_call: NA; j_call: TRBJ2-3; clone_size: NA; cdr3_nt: TGTGCCAGCAGCTTTTGGATGGGAGTGGGGCAGTATTTT; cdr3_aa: CASSFWMGVGQYF
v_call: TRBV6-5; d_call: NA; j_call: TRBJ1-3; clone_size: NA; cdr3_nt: TGTGCCAGCAGTTACTCCTTATCGTCCCTCTCTGGAAACACCATATATTTT; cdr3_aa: CASSYSLSSLSGNTIYF
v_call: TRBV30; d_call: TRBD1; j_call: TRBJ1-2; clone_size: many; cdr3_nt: TGTGCCTGGAGTGCTTATGGCCTGACAGGGGACTATGGCTACACCTTC; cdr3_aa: CAWSAYGLTGDYGYTF
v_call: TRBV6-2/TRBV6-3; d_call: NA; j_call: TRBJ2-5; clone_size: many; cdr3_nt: TGTGCCAGCCTGAAGGGGTTGGGACTGCAAGAGACCCAGTACTTC; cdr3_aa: CASLKGLGLQETQYF
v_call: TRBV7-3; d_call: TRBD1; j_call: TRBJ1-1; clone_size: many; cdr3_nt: TGTGCCAGCAGCTTAAAAGGGACAGGGGACACTGAAGCTTTCTTT; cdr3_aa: CASSLKGTGDTEAFF
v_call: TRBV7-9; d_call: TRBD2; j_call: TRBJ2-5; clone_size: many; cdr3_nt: TGTGCCAGCAGCATAGCTAACGGCGGGAGGGGTGAGACCCAGTACTTC; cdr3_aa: CASSIANGGRGETQYF
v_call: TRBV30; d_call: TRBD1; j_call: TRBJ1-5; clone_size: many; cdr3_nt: TGTGCCTGCGGGACAGGGCATGATCAGCCCCAGCATTTT; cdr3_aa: CACGTGHDQPQHF
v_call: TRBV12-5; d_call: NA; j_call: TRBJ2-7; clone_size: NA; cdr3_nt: TGTGTTAGTGGAAAAGTAGGGGGGCTTGGAACAAATAGCTCCTACGAGCAGCACTTC; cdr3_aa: CVSGKVGGLGTNSSYEQHF
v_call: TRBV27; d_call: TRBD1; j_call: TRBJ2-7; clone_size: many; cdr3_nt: TGTGCCAGCAGACCGGGACAGGGTCCCTACGAGCAGTACTTC; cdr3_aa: CASRPGQGPYEQYF
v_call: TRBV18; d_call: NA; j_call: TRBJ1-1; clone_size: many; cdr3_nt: TGTGCCAGCTCACCAGAGGGGAGGAATACTGAAGCTTTCTTT; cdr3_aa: CASSPEGRNTEAFF
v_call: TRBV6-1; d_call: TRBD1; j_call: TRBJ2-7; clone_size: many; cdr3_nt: TGTGCCAGCAGTGGACTCCCGGGACAGGGGGCTTACGAGCAGTACTTC; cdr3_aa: CASSGLPGQGAYEQYF
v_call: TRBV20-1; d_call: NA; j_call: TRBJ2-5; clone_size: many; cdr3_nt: TGCAGTGCTAGAGCGGGAGAGACCCAGTACTTC; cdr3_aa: CSARAGETQYF
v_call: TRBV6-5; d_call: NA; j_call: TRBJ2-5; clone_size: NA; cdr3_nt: TGTGCCAGCAGTTATACAGGGAAAGAGACCCAGTACTTC; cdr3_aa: CASSYTGKETQYF
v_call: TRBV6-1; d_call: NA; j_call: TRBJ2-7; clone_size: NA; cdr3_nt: TGTGCCAGCAAGGGGACAAGGAGTGCCTGGGGGGAGCAGTACTTC; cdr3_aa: CASKGTRSAWGEQYF
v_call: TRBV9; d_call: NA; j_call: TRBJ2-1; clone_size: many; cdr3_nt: TGTGCCAGCAGCGCCGTCCCACTAGGCTCCTACAATGAGCAGTTCTTC; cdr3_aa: CASSAVPLGSYNEQFF
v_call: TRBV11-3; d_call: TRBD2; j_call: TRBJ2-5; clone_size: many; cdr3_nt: TGTGCCAGCAGCCTGGCCGGGACTACCCAAGAGACCCAGTACTTC; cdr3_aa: CASSLAGTTQETQYF
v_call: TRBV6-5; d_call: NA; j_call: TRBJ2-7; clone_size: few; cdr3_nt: TGTGCCAGCAGTTACTCGTTAGCCGTTCTAGGCGAGCAGTACTTC; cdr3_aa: CASSYSLAVLGEQYF
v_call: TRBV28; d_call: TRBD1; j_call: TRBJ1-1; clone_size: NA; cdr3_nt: TGTGCCAGCAGGGGACAGGGAGGTGAAGCTTTCTTT; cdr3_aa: CASRGQGGEAFF
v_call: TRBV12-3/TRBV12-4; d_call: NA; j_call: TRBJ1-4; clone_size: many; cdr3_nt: TGTGCCAGCAGTACCGGGGGCGTTAATGAAAAACTGTTTTTT; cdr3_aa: CASSTGGVNEKLFF
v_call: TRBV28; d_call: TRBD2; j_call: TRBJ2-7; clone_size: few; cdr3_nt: TGTGCCAGCGGGACCGGGAGGTACGAGCAGTACTTC; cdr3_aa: CASGTGRYEQYF
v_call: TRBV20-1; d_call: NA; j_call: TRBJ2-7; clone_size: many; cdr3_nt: TGCAGTGCCAGTCGGGGGGCAGCCCAGTACTTC; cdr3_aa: CSASRGAAQYF
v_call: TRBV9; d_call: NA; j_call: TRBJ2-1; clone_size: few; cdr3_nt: TGTGCCAGCAGCGTAGGGGCCGGCCCCTACAATGAGCAGTTCTTC; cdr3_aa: CASSVGAGPYNEQFF
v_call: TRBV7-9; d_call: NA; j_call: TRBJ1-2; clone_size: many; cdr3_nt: TGTGCCAGCAGCTTGGGCCGTACCGGGGGGTATGGCTACACCTTC; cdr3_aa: CASSLGRTGGYGYTF
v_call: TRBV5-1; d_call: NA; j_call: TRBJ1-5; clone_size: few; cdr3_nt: TGCGCCAGCAGCTTGGGGCCAGATAGCAATCAGCCCCAGCATTTT; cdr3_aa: CASSLGPDSNQPQHF
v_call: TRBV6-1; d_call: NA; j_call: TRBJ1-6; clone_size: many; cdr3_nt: TGTGCCAGCCTGCTCCATGATAATTCACCCCTCCACTTT; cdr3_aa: CASLLHDNSPLHF
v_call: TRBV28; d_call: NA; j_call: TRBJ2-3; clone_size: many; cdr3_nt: TGTGCCAGCAGTTTACTGGGGGCCCGCACAGATACGCAGTATTTT; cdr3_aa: CASSLLGARTDTQYF